The source of this T cell receptor beta chain is a study of regulatory T cells in long-lasting Graves disease. Broader study findings: Among the persistent patients, about 3,000 public clonotypes were shared, more than the approximately 1,000 shared among new patients. With persistent disease, TRBV28, TRBJ1-2 and TRBJ2-5 were the favored segments.

This sample's time point: persistent/refractory GD, antithyroid drugs over 5 years with positive TRAb. PBMCs provided the RNA from which the TCR library was made. The EDTA tubes were filled with 8 to 9.5 milliliters of drawn peripheral blood. According to the study, TCR beta libraries were built with iRepertoire HTBI primers and CDR3-region Arm-PCR. TCRdb reprocessed the multiplex PCR reads with MiXCR, giving one entry per CDR3 protein. The table includes fewer than 550,000 distinct CDR3 sequences, around a fifth detected once. The CDR3 loop spans 12 amino acids. The V end was cut by 7 bases, the J end by 9 bases, with 16 bases between. CDR1 MNHNS and CDR2 SASEGT come from the germline V gene. There are a few counts of this clonotype. As yet, its antigen is unknown.

Sample: peripheral blood mononuclear cells (PBMCs), taken when the disease was refractory, from a patient treated with antithyroid drugs. The V gene is TRBV6-1, the J gene TRBJ2-7; D may be TRBD1 or TRBD2 (5 bases each). This receptor was obtained from a female donor with Graves disease. The CDR3 is CASTRGPEGQYF. DNA of the CDR3: TGTGCCAGCACCCGGGGCCCCGAGGGGCAGTACTTC.